These 30 T cell receptor beta chains share one sample of origin, sequenced in a study of T cell responses to AZD1222 COVID-19 vaccine. Clones were read by immunoSEQ multiplex PCR, and TCRdb kept only the in-frame ones, dropping some. The table has about 170,000 clones, 75% to 95% seen once. The sample was peripheral blood, taken on day 0 of AZD1222 vaccination. The source of these receptors is an adult in good health.

As for this clone: The same CDR3 arises from other DNA sequences in this sample as well. This sequence joins TRBV9 and TRBJ2-1; 8 bases map to TRBD1. Trimming removed 0 bases from V and 4 bases from J; junction bases left unmatched: 0. CDR3 size: 14 residues. Germline CDR1 SGDLS, CDR2 YYNGEE. The CDR3 is CASSVGDRYNEQFF. The CDR3, as DNA: TGTGCCAGCAGCGTAGGGGACAGGTACAATGAGCAGTTCTTC.

The rearrangement joins TRBV29-1 to TRBJ1-1; no clear D gene. This CDR3 spans 11 amino acids. V lost 6 bases and J lost 0, with 5 bases in between. Germline CDR1 is SQVTM and CDR2 is ANQGSEA. This CDR3 reads CSVTLNTEAFF. The CDR3 region has the DNA TGCAGCGTAACATTGAACACTGAAGCTTTCTTT.

This clone was recorded once. The J gene is TRBJ1-3, the V gene TRBV5-5; D unclear. V gave up 1 base and J gave up 6 bases, with 11 bases separating them. Germline V gene sequence: CDR1 SGHKS, CDR2 YYEKEE (reference sequence). The CDR3 runs to 14 residues. The CDR3 nucleotides are TGTGCCAGCAGCTTGCGTACCGCGTTAAACACCATATATTTT. It translates to CASSLRTALNTIYF.

The chain carries TRBV6-5 and TRBJ1-1, with 7 nucleotides matching TRBD1. V gave up 8 bases and J gave up 0 bases; unmatched junction bases: 6. The CDR3 length is 14 residues. Germline V gives CDR1 MNHEY, CDR2 SVGAGI. For the CDR3, the DNA is TGTGCCAGCGGCGGACAGGCACTGAACACTGAAGCTTTCTTT. This sequence encodes CASGGQALNTEAFF.

A single count supports this clone. This rearrangement joins TRBV5-1 to TRBJ1-6; D gene unclear. The CDR3 has 15 amino acids. The V gene's germline CDR1 is SGHRS and CDR2 YFSETQ. Trimming took off 5 bases at V and 0 bases at J, with 9 bases between the two ends. For the CDR3, the DNA is TGCGCCAGCAGTGTTGGGAGCTCCTATAATTCACCCCTCCACTTT. It yields the protein CASSVGSSYNSPLHF. Variable domain in full (rest from reference TRBV5-1 and TRBJ1-6): KAGVTQTPRYLIKTRGQQVTLSCSPISGHRSVSWYQQTPGQGLQFLFEYFSETQRNKGNFPGRFSGRQFSNSRSEMNVSTLELGDSALYLCASSVGSSYNSPLHFGNGTRLTVT.

DNA of the CDR3: TGTGCCAGCAGCCAATCCTACGTTAGTGGTTATACGCAGTATTTT. It encodes CASSQSYVSGYTQYF. V usage is TRBV3-1 (or the pseudogene TRBV3-2) and J usage is TRBJ2-3, with no clear D. Germline lookup yields CDR1 LGHDT and CDR2 YNNKEL (reference sequence). This CDR3 contains 15 residues. Trimming shortened V by 2 bases and J by 7 bases, and 16 bases separated the two germline ends.

V usage is TRBV7-2 and J usage is TRBJ1-1; D gene uncertain. Trimming removed 1 base at V and 1 base at J, with 4 bases between. Germline loops: CDR1 SGHTA, CDR2 FQGNSA. The CDR3 sequence is 13 residues long. CDR3 amino acids: CASSLVANTEAFF. CDR3 sequence (DNA): TGTGCCAGCAGCTTAGTTGCGAACACTGAAGCTTTCTTT.

The genes are TRBV6-2 or TRBV6-3 and TRBJ1-5; D not certain. With 4 bases removed from V and 8 bases from J, the gap between germline ends came to 18 bases. The CDR3 totals 15 residues. The germline V gene encodes CDR1 MNHEY and CDR2 SVGEGT. CDR3 region: CASSFGVGRSEPQHF. The CDR3 region has the DNA TGTGCCAGCAGTTTTGGAGTGGGCAGATCCGAGCCCCAGCATTTT.

Only one count was recorded for this clone. The V call is TRBV2, the J call TRBJ1-5, with D unresolved. V was cut by 8 bases and J by 4 bases, with 12 bases left in between. The CDR3 contains 13 residues. Germline V CDR1 and CDR2: SNHLY, FYNNEI. The CDR3 DNA follows: TGTGCCAGCGATGAAATCCAAAATCAGCCCCAGCATTTT. It codes for CASDEIQNQPQHF.

This chain uses TRBV24-1 with TRBJ2-1; 7 bases are a match to TRBD2. With 4 bases clipped from V and 2 bases from J, the junction kept 1 base outside the gene matches. This CDR3 has 14 residues. The germline V gene encodes CDR1 KGHDR and CDR2 SFDVKD. The CDR3, as DNA: TGTGCCACCAGTGAGAGCGGGGCCTACAATGAGCAGTTCTTC. Translating it yields CATSESGAYNEQFF.

The chain carries TRBV2 and TRBJ1-1; the D gene is possibly TRBD1 (6 bases). Trimming took off 4 bases at V and 2 bases at J, with 11 bases between the two ends. The CDR3 covers 14 residues. Per the germline V gene, CDR1 is SNHLY and CDR2 is FYNNEI. DNA of the CDR3: TGTGCCAGCAGTGCGAGGGGGGGAAACACTGAAGCTTTCTTT. Translating gives CASSARGGNTEAFF.

This clone has only one observation. CDR3 in DNA: TGTGCCAGCTCAGTGGGACAGGGGGAATATGGCTACACCTTC. Protein sequence: CASSVGQGEYGYTF. The chain recombines TRBV18 with TRBJ1-2; 11 nucleotides line up with TRBD1. The CDR3 is made up of 14 amino acids. Germline values: CDR1 KGHSH, CDR2 LQKENI. V was pared by 5 bases and J by 5 bases, with 4 bases of the junction left unmatched.

The CDR3 sequence is CASGGAGTGELFF. The CDR3 DNA reads as TGTGCCAGCGGCGGGGCGGGCACCGGGGAGCTGTTTTTT. V and J are TRBV11-3 and TRBJ2-2, with a tentative D call TRBD2 (6 bases). V dropped 8 bases and J dropped 4 bases, with 11 bases sitting between them. The CDR3 is 13 amino acids. CDR1 is SGHNT and CDR2 is YENEEA in the germline V gene.

This chain links TRBV5-4 with TRBJ2-5; 7 bases agree with TRBD1. Trimming took 2 bases from V and 2 from J; bases not matched to a gene: 12. CDR3 size: 17 residues. Germline loops: CDR1 SGHNT, CDR2 YYREEE (reference sequence). In DNA form, the CDR3 reads TGTGCCAGCAGCTTAGATCGGCAACGCAGGGGGCAAGAGACCCAGTACTTC. Translation gives CASSLDRQRRGQETQYF.

This clone was seen a handful of times. The chain carries TRBV6-5 and TRBJ1-1; D is ambiguous. The CDR3 contains 14 residues. CDR1 is MNHEY, CDR2 SVGAGI, per germline. Deletions cut 6 bases from V and 7 bases from J, with 18 bases between. CDR3 coding DNA: TGTGCCAGCAGAGAGTATACTACTAGGGATGAAGCTTTCTTT. Residues: CASREYTTRDEAFF.

V is TRBV24-1 and J is TRBJ1-2; a weak D match, TRBD1 (5 bases). CDR1 KGHDR and CDR2 SFDVKD come from the germline V gene. This CDR3 is 16 amino acids long. Deletions cut 3 bases from V and 8 bases from J, with 21 bases between. In nucleotides, the CDR3 is TGTGCCACCAGTGATCCAGGGACGGACGCGCGGGAGGGCTACACCTTC. Amino acid sequence: CATSDPGTDAREGYTF.

The chain combines TRBV5-8 with TRBJ2-7, with 8 bases aligning to TRBD1. The CDR3 is 15 amino acids. Germline V lookup: CDR1 SGHTS, CDR2 YDEGEE. After removal of 4 bases from V and 12 bases from J, the junction contained 18 bases not matched to a gene. The DNA of the CDR3 is TGTGCCAGCAGCACGAACAATGGACAGGGTGGGGTGCGGTACTTC. Its protein product is CASSTNNGQGGVRYF.

This chain links TRBV7-2 with TRBJ2-5, with TRBD2 matching 8 bases. In germline, CDR1 is SGHTA, CDR2 FQGNSA. The V gene end was trimmed by 5 bases and the J gene end by 5 bases; junction bases not matched to a gene: 7. The CDR3 consists of 14 residues. The chain's CDR3 is CASSPGGGLETQYF. The CDR3 coding sequence is TGTGCCAGCAGCCCCGGGGGGGGCTTGGAGACCCAGTACTTC.

The chain couples TRBV24-1 to TRBJ1-5; D gene unclear. Germline V CDR1 and CDR2: KGHDR, SFDVKD. The CDR3 is 13 amino acids. Trimming took 3 bases from V and 10 from J, leaving 12 bases between them. The CDR3 reads CATSDHSQEPQHF. The CDR3 DNA follows: TGTGCCACCAGTGATCACTCTCAGGAACCCCAGCATTTT.

This rearrangement joins TRBV7-6 to TRBJ1-6; 8 positions agree with TRBD1. Germline CDR1 reads SGHVS; CDR2 reads FNYEAQ. The CDR3 has 17 amino acids. Trimming at V came to 5 bases and at J to 7 bases, leaving 13 bases not matched to a gene. CDR3 bases: TGTGCCAGCAGCCTGCCCGACAGGGGTTTCTACAATTCACCCCTCCACTTT. This sequence encodes CASSLPDRGFYNSPLHF.

The chain is built from TRBV10-1 and TRBJ2-4, with 10 bases matching TRBD1. The CDR3 loop spans 15 amino acids. Germline CDR1 is WNHNN and CDR2 is SYGVQD (reference sequence). With 5 bases clipped from V and 4 bases from J, the junction kept 5 bases outside the gene matches. For the CDR3, the DNA is TGCGCCAGCAGTCCGGCGGGACAGGGGAAAAACATTCAGTACTTC. This encodes CASSPAGQGKNIQYF.

The V and J genes are TRBV29-1 and TRBJ2-1; 7 bases fit TRBD2. The CDR3 length is 13 residues. With V trimmed by 7 bases and J by 3 bases, 6 bases remained unmatched. CDR1 is SQVTM and CDR2 is ANQGSEA in the germline V gene. The chain's CDR3 is CSARGLLYNEQFF. For the CDR3, the DNA is TGCAGCGCGCGGGGGTTACTCTACAATGAGCAGTTCTTC.

The chain carries TRBV19 and TRBJ1-6; possible D gene TRBD1, 6 bases. The germline CDR1 and CDR2 sequences are LNHDA and SQIVND (reference sequence). The CDR3 totals 14 residues. Trimming left V 6 bases short and J 7 bases short, with 13 bases between. CDR3 nucleotide sequence: TGTGCCAGTAGGCTACAGGGTGGAAATTCACCCCTCCACTTT. Its protein product is CASRLQGGNSPLHF.

V and J are TRBV10-1 and TRBJ2-3; 9 bases are a match to TRBD2. This CDR3 region has 15 residues. The trim removed 0 bases at V and 3 bases at J, leaving 1 base unmatched. Germline lookup yields CDR1 WNHNN and CDR2 SYGVQD (reference sequence). CDR3 region: CASSESLAGTDTQYF. CDR3 in DNA: TGCGCCAGCAGTGAGTCGCTAGCGGGAACAGATACGCAGTATTTT.

The rearrangement uses TRBV2 and TRBJ1-2; 7 bases are shared with TRBD1. The CDR3 spans 15 residues. Unmatched junction bases numbered 14, after V lost 5 bases and J lost 8 bases. CDR1 SNHLY and CDR2 FYNNEI come from the germline V gene. The CDR3, as DNA: TGTGCCAGCAGTTTGTCGGGACAGCCACTTGTAGGCTACACCTTC. Residues: CASSLSGQPLVGYTF. Variable domain in full (rest from reference TRBV2 and TRBJ1-2): EPEVTQTPSHQVTQMGQEVILRCVPISNHLYFYWYRQILGQKVEFLVSFYNNEISEKSEIFDDQFSVERPDGSNFTLKIRSTKLEDSAMYFCASSLSGQPLVGYTFGSGTRLTVV.

This chain joins TRBV5-4 and TRBJ1-1; the match to TRBD1 covers 8 bases. Germline assignment: CDR1 SGHNT and CDR2 YYREEE (reference sequence). V shed 4 bases, J shed 1 base, and the junction held 12 bases outside the gene matches. The CDR3 extends over 17 amino acids. CDR3 in amino acids: CASSPPGQGAGNTEAFF. The DNA for the CDR3 is TGTGCCAGCAGCCCACCCGGACAGGGTGCTGGGAACACTGAAGCTTTCTTT.

This chain joins TRBV7-8 and TRBJ1-5; D perhaps matches TRBD1 (5 bases). This CDR3 region has 15 residues. Trimming left V 5 bases short and J 2 bases short, with 13 bases between. Germline lookup yields CDR1 SGHVS and CDR2 FQNEAQ. CDR3 amino acids: CASSLLAGGNQPQHF. The CDR3 nucleotides are TGTGCCAGCAGCCTTTTGGCGGGGGGCAATCAGCCCCAGCATTTT.

The genes are TRBV7-2 and TRBJ1-5; D is ambiguous. The V gene's germline CDR1 is SGHTA and CDR2 FQGNSA. The CDR3 runs 14 residues. Deletions cut 5 bases from V and 1 base from J, with 9 bases between. The CDR3 sequence is CASSPARSNQPQHF. The CDR3 nucleotides read TGTGCCAGCAGCCCCGCTAGGAGCAATCAGCCCCAGCATTTT.

V usage is TRBV12-3 or TRBV12-4 and J usage is TRBJ2-6, with D hard to call. V lost 6 bases and J 4 bases, leaving 7 bases between the germline ends. This CDR3 has 13 amino acids. CDR3 region: CASRPPGANVLTF. The CDR3 region has the DNA TGTGCCAGCAGACCGCCAGGGGCCAACGTCCTGACTTTC.

V usage is TRBV19 and J usage is TRBJ1-5; tentatively, D is TRBD1 (6 bases). The length of the CDR3 is 15 residues. Trimming removed 5 bases from V and 0 bases from J, with 11 bases in between. Per the germline V gene, CDR1 is LNHDA and CDR2 is SQIVND (reference sequence). In DNA, the CDR3 is TGTGCCAGTAGTCCACAGGGAAATAGCAATCAGCCCCAGCATTTT. Translation gives CASSPQGNSNQPQHF. Complete variable domain (other parts from reference TRBV19 and TRBJ1-5): DGGITQSPKYLFRKEGQNVTLSCEQNLNHDAMYWYRQDPGQGLRLIYYSQIVNDFQKGDIAEGYSVSREKKESFPLTVTSAQKNPTAFYLCASSPQGNSNQPQHFGDGTRLSIL.